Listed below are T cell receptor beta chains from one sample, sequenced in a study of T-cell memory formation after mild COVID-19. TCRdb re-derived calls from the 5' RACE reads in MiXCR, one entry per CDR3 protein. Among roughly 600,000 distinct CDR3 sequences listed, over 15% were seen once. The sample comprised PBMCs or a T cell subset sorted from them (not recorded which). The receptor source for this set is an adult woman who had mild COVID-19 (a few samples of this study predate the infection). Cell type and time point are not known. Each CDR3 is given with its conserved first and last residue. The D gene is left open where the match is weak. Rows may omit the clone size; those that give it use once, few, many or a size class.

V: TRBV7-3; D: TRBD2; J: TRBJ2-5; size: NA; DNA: TGTGCCAGCAGCTTATGGGGGGGCCAAGAGACCCAGTACTTC; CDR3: CASSLWGGQETQYF
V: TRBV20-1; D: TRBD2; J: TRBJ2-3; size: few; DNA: TGCAGTGCTAGAGATGGACTAGCGGGAGCTCGTAGATACACAGATACGCAGTATTTT; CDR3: CSARDGLAGARRYTDTQYF
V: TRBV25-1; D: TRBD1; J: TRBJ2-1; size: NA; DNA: TGTGCCAGCAGTGACCATGGACAGGGGAGTTCGTGGAATGAGCAGTTCTTC; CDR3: CASSDHGQGSSWNEQFF
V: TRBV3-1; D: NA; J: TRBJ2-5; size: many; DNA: TGTGCCAGCAGCCAAACCGGGACACCGGCGAAAGAGACCCAGTACTTC; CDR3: CASSQTGTPAKETQYF
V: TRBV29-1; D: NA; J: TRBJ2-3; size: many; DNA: TGCAGCGTTGATTTCACAGATACGCAGTATTTT; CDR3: CSVDFTDTQYF
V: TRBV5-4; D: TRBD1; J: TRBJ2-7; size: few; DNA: TGTGCCAGCAGCGCCGGACAGGGTAGCTTCTACGAGCAGTACTTC; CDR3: CASSAGQGSFYEQYF
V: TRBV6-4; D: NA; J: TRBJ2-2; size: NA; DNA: TGTGCCAGCAGTTACCAGAACACCGGGGAGCTGTTTTTT; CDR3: CASSYQNTGELFF
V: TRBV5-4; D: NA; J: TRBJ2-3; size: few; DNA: TGTGCCAGCAGCTTAGTGAACCCGGGGGATACGCAGTATTTT; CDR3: CASSLVNPGDTQYF
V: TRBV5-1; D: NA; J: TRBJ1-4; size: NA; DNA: TGCGCCAGCAGTTCCTCAGGGACATCCAATGAAAAACTGTTTTTT; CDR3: CASSSSGTSNEKLFF
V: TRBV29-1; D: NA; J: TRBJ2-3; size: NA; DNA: TGCAGCGTTGGCGGGCCAGGGGCGCGCACAGATACGCAGTATTTT; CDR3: CSVGGPGARTDTQYF
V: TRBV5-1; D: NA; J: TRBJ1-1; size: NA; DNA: TGCGCCAGCAGCCTGGACGGAAGAATTGAAGCTTTCTTT; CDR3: CASSLDGRIEAFF
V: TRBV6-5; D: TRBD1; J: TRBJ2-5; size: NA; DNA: TGTGCCAGCAGGCGACAGGGGCAAGAGACCCAGTACTTC; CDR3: CASRRQGQETQYF
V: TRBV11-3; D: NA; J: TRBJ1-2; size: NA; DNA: TGTGCCAGCAGCACCGGACCCACAGGACGCGGCTACACCTTC; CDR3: CASSTGPTGRGYTF
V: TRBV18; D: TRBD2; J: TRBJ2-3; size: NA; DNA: TGTGCCAGCTCTCGGACTAGCGGGGGCCCCGGGCTCAGCGCAGATACGCAGTATTTT; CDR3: CASSRTSGGPGLSADTQYF
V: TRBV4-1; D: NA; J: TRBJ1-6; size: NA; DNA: TGCGCCAGCAGCCAAGAACCGGGCTCTAGGTCACCCCTCCACTTT; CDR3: CASSQEPGSRSPLHF
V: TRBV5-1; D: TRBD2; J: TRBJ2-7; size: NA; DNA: TGCGCCAGCAGCCCCGCAGCGGGAGTAGGCGAGCAGTACTTC; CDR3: CASSPAAGVGEQYF
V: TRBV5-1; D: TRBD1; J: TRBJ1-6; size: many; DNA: TGCGCCAGCAGCTCGGGACAGGGAAATTCACCCCTCCACTTT; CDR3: CASSSGQGNSPLHF
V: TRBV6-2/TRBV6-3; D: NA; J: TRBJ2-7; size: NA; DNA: TGTGCCAGCAGTTACCCGGCCCAGTGGTCAGGCGAGGAGCAGTACTTC; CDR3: CASSYPAQWSGEEQYF
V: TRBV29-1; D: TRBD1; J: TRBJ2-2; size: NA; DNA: TGCAGCGTTGAACAGGCGACAGGGTGGGGAACCGGGGAGCTGTTTTTT; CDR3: CSVEQATGWGTGELFF
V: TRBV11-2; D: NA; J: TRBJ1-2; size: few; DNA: TGTGCCAGCAGCTTAGACAGGGATGGGGGCTACACCTTC; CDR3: CASSLDRDGGYTF
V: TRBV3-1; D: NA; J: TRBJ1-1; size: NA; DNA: TGTGCCAGCAGCCAGGGAGGAGGAGGAGCTAATGAAGCTTTCTTT; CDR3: CASSQGGGGANEAFF
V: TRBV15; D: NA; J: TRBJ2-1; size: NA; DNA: TGTGCCACCCAAAGGGACTCCATCTCCTACAATGAGCAGTTCTTC; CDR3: CATQRDSISYNEQFF
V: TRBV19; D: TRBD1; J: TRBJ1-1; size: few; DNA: TGTGCCAGTAGTTACCCATTGGACAGGGGCACTGAAGCTTTCTTT; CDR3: CASSYPLDRGTEAFF
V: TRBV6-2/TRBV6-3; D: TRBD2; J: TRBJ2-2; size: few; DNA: TGTGCCAGCAGTTACCGACGCCTAGCGGGAGCGAACACCGGGGAGCTGTTTTTT; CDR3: CASSYRRLAGANTGELFF
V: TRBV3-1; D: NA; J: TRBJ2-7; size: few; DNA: TGTGCCAGCAGCCAGGAATGGGGGGACAAGGCCTCCTACGAGCAGTACTTC; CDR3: CASSQEWGDKASYEQYF
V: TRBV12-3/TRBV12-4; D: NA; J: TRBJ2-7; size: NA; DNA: TGTGCCAGCAGTCAAAGAGGGGTATCCTACGAGCAGTACTTC; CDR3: CASSQRGVSYEQYF
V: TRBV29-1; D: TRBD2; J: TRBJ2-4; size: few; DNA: TGCAGCGTTACCCCTAGCGGGGGATCCACCCACATTCAGTACTTC; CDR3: CSVTPSGGSTHIQYF
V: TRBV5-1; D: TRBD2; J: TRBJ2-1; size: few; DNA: TGCGCCAGCAGCTTTTGGGCGGGAGTTGGCTACAATGAGCAGTTCTTC; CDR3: CASSFWAGVGYNEQFF
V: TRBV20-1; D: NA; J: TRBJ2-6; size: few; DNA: TGCAGTGGAAAAAGCGGGCGCCCCGGCTCTGGGGCCAACGTCCTGACTTTC; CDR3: CSGKSGRPGSGANVLTF
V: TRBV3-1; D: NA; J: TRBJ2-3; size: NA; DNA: TGTGCCAGCAGCCCGTTCAAACTCAGCACAGATACGCAGTATTTT; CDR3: CASSPFKLSTDTQYF
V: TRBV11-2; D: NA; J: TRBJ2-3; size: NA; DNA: TGTGCCAGCAGCCCTTCGACAGCAGATACGCAGTATTTT; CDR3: CASSPSTADTQYF
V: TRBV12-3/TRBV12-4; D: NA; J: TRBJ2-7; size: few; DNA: TGTGCCAGCAGCGAGGACAGAGCCTACGAGCAGTACTTC; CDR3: CASSEDRAYEQYF
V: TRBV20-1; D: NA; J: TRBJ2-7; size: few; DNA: TGCAGTGCTCCCCCAGCCGGGGGCTACGAGCAGTACTTC; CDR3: CSAPPAGGYEQYF
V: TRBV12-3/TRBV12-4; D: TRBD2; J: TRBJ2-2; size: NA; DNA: TGTGCCAGCAGTTTCCGTGGGGGGGGCACCGGGGAGCTGTTTTTT; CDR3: CASSFRGGGTGELFF
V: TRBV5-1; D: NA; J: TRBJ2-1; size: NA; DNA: TGCGCCAGCAGCTTGGTTCCGGGGGAGCAGTTCTTC; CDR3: CASSLVPGEQFF
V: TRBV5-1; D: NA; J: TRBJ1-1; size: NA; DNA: TGCGCCAGCAGCTTGGGCGTTGGAGGGGCGAACACTGAAGCTTTCTTT; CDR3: CASSLGVGGANTEAFF
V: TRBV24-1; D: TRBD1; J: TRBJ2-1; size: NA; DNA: TGTGCCACCAGTGATCTACAGGGGGCTGATGAGCAGTTCTTC; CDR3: CATSDLQGADEQFF
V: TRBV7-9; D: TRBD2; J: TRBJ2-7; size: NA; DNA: TGTGCCAGCAGCTTAGACGCCAGCGGGAGATACTACGAGCAGTACTTC; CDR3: CASSLDASGRYYEQYF
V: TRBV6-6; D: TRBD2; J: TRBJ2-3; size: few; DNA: TGTGCCAGCAGTCAGACTAGCGGGAGTGTAGATACGCAGTATTTT; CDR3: CASSQTSGSVDTQYF
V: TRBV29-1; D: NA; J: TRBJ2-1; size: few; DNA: TGCAGCGTGGGTCAGGTGAGAAATGAGCAGTTCTTC; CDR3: CSVGQVRNEQFF
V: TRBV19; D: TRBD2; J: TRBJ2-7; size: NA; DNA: TGTGCCAGTAGTTATCAGCGGGACTACGAGCAGTACTTC; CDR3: CASSYQRDYEQYF
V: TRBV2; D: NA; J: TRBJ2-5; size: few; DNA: TGTGCCAGCAGTGAATGGCAGGGTGACCAAGAGACCCAGTACTTC; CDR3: CASSEWQGDQETQYF
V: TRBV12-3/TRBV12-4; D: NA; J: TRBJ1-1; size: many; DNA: TGTGCCAGCAGTTTCAGGGGCCTGAACACTGAAGCTTTCTTT; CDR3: CASSFRGLNTEAFF
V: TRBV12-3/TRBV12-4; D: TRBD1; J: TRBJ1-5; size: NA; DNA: TGTGCCAGCAGTTTAGCCTGGGACAGGGTCAATCAGCCCCAGCATTTT; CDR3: CASSLAWDRVNQPQHF